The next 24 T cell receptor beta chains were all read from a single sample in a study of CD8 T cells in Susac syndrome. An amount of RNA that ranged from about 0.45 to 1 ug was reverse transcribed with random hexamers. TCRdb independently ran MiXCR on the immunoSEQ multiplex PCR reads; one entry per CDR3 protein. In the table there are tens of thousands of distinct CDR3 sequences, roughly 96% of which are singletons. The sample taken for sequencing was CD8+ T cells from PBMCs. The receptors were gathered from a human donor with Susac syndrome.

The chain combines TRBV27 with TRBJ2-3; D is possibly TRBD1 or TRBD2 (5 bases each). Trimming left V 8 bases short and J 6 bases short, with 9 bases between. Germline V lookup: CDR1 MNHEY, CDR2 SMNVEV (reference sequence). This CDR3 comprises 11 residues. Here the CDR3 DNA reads TGTGCCAGCGGGACCTGGGATACGCAGTATTTT. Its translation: CASGTWDTQYF.

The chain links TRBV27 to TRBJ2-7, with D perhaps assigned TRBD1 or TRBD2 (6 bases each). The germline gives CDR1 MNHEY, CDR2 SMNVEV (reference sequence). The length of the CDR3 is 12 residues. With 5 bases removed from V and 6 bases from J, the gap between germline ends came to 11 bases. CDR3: CASSPPGAEQYF. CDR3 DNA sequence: TGTGCCAGCAGTCCCCCGGGGGCCGAGCAGTACTTC.

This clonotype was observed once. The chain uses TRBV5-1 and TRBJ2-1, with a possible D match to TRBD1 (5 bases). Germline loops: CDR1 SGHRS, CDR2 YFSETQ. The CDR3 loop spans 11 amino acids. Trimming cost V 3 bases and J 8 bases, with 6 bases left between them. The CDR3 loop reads CASSWGHEQFF. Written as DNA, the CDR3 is TGCGCCAGCAGCTGGGGCCATGAGCAGTTCTTC.

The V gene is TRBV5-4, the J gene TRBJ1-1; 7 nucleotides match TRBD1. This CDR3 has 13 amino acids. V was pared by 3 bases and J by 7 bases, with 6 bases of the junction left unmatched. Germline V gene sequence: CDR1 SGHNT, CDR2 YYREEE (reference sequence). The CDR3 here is CASSWGRDSEAFF. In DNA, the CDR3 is TGTGCCAGCAGCTGGGGCCGGGACAGTGAAGCTTTCTTT.

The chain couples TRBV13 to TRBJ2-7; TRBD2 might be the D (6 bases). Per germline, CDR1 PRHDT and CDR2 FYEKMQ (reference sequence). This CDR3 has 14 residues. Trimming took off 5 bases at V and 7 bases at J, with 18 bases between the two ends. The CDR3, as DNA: TGTGCCAGCAGCGAAAGGACGGCGGCGGGGGAGCAGTACGTC. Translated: CASSERTAAGEQYV.

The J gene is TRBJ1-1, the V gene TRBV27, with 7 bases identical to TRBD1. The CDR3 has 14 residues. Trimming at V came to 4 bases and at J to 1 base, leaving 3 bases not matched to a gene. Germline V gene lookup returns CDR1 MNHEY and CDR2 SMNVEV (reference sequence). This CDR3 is CASSSGQRNTEAFF. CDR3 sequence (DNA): TGTGCCAGCAGTTCGGGACAGAGGAACACTGAAGCTTTCTTT.

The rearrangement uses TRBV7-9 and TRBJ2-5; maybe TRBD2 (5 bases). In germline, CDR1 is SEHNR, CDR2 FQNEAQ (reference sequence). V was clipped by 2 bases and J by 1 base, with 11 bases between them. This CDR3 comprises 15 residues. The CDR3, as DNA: TGTGCCAGCAGCTTATCCGAGGGCCTCCAAGAGACCCAGTACTTC. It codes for CASSLSEGLQETQYF.

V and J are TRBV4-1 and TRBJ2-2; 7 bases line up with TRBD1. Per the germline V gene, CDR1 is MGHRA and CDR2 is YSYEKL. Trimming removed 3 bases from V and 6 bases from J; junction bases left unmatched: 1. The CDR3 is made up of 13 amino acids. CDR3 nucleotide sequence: TGCGCCAGCAGCCAGACAGGGTCCGGGGAGCTGTTTTTT. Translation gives CASSQTGSGELFF.

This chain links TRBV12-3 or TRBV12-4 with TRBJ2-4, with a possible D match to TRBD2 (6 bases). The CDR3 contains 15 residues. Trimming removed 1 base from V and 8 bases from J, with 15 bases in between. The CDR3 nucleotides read TGTGCCAGCAGTTTAGGGGTTGGGGGGAACTACATTCAGTACTTC. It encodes CASSLGVGGNYIQYF.

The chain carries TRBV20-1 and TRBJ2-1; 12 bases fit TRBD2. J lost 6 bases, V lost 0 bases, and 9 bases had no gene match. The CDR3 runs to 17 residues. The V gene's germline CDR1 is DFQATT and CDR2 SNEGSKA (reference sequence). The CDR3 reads CSARDPASGRAVNEQFF. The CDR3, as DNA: TGCAGTGCTAGAGATCCGGCTAGCGGGAGGGCCGTCAATGAGCAGTTCTTC.

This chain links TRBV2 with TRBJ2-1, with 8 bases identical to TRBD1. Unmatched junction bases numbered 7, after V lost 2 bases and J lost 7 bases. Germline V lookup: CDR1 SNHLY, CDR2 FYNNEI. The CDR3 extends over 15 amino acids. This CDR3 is CASSEQGASGNEQFF. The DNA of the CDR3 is TGTGCCAGCAGTGAACAGGGGGCGTCGGGGAATGAGCAGTTCTTC.

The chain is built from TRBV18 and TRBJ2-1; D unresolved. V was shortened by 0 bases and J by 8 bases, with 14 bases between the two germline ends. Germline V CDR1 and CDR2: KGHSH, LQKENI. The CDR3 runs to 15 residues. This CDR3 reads CASSPPLGRMDEQFF. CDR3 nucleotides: TGTGCCAGCTCACCACCGCTTGGTCGGATGGATGAGCAGTTCTTC. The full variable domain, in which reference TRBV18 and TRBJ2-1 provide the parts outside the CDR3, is NAGVMQNPRHLVRRRGQEARLRCSPMKGHSHVYWYRQLPEEGLKFMVYLQKENIIDESGMPKERFSAEFPKEGPSILRIQQVVRGDSAAYFCASSPPLGRMDEQFFGPGTRLTVL.

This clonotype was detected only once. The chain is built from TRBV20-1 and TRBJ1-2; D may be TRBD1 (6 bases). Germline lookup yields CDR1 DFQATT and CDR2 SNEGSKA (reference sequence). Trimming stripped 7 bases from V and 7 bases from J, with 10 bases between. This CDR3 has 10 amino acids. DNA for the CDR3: TGCAGTGGGCAGGGGCTTGGCTACACCTTC. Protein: CSGQGLGYTF.

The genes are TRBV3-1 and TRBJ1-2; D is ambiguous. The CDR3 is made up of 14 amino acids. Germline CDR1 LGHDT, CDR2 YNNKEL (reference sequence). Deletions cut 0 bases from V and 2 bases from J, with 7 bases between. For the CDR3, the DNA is TGTGCCAGCAGCCAAGAAACCGAGAACTATGGCTACACCTTC. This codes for CASSQETENYGYTF.

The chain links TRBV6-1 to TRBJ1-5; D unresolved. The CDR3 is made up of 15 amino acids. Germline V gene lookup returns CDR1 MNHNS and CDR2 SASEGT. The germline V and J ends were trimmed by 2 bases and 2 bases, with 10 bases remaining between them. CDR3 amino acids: CASSEYSEGNQPQHF. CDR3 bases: TGTGCCAGCAGTGAATATAGTGAGGGCAATCAGCCCCAGCATTTT.

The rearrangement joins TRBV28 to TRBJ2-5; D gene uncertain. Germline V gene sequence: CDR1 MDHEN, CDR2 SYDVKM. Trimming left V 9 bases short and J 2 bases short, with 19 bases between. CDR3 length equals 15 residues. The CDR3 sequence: CASGRAVTPQETQYF. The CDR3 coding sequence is TGTGCCAGTGGCCGGGCTGTGACACCTCAAGAGACCCAGTACTTC.

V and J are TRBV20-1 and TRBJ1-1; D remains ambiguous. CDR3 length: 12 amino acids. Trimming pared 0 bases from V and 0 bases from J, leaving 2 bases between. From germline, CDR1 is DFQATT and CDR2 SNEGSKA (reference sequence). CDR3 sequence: CSARDMNTEAFF. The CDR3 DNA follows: TGCAGTGCTAGAGACATGAACACTGAAGCTTTCTTT.

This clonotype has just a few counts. CDR3 in DNA: TGTGCCAGCAGCGTAGGGGCAGGCGGGAACACTGAAGCTTTCTTT. Protein sequence: CASSVGAGGNTEAFF. V is TRBV9 and J is TRBJ1-1; D remains ambiguous. V was cut by 0 bases and J by 1 base, with 10 bases left in between. CDR1 is SGDLS, CDR2 YYNGEE, per germline. The CDR3 is 15 amino acids.

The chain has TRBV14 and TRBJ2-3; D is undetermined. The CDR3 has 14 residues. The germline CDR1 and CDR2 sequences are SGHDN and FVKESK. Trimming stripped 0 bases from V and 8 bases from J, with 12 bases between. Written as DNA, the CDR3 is TGTGCCAGCAGCCAAGATTTGCGAGGCATTACGCAGTATTTT. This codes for CASSQDLRGITQYF.

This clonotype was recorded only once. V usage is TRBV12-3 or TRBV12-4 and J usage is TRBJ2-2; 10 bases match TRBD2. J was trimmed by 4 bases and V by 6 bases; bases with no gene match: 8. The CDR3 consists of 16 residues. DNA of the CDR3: TGTGCCAGCAGCCGTGGCAGCGGGAGGGGCACCGGGGAGCTGTTTTTT. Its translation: CASSRGSGRGTGELFF.

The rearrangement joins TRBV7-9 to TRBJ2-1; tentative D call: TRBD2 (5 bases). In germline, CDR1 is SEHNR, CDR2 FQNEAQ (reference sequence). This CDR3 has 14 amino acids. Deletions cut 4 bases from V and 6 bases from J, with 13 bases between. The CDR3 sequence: CASSSTSGGNEQFF. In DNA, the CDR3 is TGTGCCAGCAGCTCTACGTCAGGAGGCAATGAGCAGTTCTTC.

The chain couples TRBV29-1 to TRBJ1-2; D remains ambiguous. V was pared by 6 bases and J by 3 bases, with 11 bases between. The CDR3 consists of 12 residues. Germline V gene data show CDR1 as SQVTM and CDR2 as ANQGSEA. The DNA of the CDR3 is TGCAGCGTACAAAGGGAGGACTATGGCTACACCTTC. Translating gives CSVQREDYGYTF. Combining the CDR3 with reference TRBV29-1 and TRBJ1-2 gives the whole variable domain SAVISQKPSRDICQRGTSLTIQCQVDSQVTMMFWYRQQPGQSLTLIATANQGSEATYESGFVIDKFPISRPNLTFSTLTVSNMSPEDSSIYLCSVQREDYGYTFGSGTRLTVV.

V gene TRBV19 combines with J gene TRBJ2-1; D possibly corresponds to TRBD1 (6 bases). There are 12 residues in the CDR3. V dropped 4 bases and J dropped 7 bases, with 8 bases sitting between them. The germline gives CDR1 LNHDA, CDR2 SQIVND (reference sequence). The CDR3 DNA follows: TGTGCCAGTAGTACACAGGGAAATGAGCAGTTCTTC. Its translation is CASSTQGNEQFF.

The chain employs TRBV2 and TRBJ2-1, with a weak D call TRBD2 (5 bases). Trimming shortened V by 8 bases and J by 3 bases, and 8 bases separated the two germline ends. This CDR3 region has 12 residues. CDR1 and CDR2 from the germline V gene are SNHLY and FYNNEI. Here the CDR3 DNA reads TGTGCCAGCCCGAGCGGCTACAATGAGCAGTTCTTC. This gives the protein CASPSGYNEQFF. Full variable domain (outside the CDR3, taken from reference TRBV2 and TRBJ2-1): EPEVTQTPSHQVTQMGQEVILRCVPISNHLYFYWYRQILGQKVEFLVSFYNNEISEKSEIFDDQFSVERPDGSNFTLKIRSTKLEDSAMYFCASPSGYNEQFFGPGTRLTVL.